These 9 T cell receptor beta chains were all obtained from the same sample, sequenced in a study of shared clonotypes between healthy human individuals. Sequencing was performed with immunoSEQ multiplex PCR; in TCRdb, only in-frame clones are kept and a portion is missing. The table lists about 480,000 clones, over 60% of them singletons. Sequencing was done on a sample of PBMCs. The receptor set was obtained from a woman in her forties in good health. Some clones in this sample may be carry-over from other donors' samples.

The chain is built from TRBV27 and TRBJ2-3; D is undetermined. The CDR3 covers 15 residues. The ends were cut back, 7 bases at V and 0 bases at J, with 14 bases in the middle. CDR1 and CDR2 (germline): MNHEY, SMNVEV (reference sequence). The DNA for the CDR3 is TGTGCCAGCACCCACTCCCCACGAAGCACAGATACGCAGTATTTT. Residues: CASTHSPRSTDTQYF.

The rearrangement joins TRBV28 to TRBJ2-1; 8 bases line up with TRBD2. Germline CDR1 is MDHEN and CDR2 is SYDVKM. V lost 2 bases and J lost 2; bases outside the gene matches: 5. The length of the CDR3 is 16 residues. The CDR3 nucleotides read TGTGCCAGCAGTTTACCGGGACTAGGGACCTACAATGAGCAGTTCTTC. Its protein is CASSLPGLGTYNEQFF.

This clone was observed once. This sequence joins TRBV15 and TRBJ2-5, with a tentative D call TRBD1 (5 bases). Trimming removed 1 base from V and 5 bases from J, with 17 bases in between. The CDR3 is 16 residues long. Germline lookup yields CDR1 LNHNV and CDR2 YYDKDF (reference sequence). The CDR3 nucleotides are TGTGCCACCAGCAGAGCGGAAACAGGAAAGAGGGAGACCCAGTACTTC. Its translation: CATSRAETGKRETQYF.

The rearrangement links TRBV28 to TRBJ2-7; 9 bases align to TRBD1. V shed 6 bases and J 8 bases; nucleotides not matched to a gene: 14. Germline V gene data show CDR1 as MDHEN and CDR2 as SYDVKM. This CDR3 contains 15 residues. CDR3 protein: CASSDPRTGVYKQYF. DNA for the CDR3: TGTGCCAGCAGCGACCCGAGGACAGGGGTGTACAAGCAGTACTTC.

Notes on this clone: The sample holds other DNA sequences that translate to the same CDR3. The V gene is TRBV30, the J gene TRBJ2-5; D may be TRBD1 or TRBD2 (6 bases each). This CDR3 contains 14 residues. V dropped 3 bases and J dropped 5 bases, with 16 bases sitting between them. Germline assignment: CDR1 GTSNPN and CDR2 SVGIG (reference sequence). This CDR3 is CAWSRGGGKETQYF. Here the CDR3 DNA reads TGTGCCTGGAGCCGTGGAGGGGGGAAGGAGACCCAGTACTTC.

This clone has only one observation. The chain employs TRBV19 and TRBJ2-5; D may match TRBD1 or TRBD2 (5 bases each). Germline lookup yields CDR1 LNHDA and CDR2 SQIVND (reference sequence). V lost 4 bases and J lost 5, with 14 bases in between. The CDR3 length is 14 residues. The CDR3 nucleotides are TGTGCCAGTAGTACTGGGACGTCAGTTGAGACCCAGTACTTC. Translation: CASSTGTSVETQYF. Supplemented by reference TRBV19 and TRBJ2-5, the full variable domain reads DGGITQSPKYLFRKEGQNVTLSCEQNLNHDAMYWYRQDPGQGLRLIYYSQIVNDFQKGDIAEGYSVSREKKESFPLTVTSAQKNPTAFYLCASSTGTSVETQYFGPGTRLLVL.

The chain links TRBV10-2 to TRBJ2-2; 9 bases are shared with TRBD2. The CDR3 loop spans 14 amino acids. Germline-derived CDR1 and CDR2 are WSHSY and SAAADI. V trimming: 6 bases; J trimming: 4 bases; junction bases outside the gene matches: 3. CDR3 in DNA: TGCGCCAGCAGGGTAGCGGGAGCCACCGGGGAGCTGTTTTTT. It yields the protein CASRVAGATGELFF.

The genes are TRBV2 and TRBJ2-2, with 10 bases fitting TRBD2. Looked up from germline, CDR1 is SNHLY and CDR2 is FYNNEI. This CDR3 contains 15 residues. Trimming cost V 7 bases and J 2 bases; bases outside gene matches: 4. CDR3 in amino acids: CASTVLAGNTGELFF. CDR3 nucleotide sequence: TGTGCCAGCACCGTACTAGCGGGAAACACCGGGGAGCTGTTTTTT.

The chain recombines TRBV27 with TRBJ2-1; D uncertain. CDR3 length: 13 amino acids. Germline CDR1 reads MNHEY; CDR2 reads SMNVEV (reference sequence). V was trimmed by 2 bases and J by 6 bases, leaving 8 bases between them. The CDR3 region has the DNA TGTGCCAGCAGTTTAGAGTTTGGCAATGAGCAGTTCTTC. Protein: CASSLEFGNEQFF.